This record covers a single T cell receptor (beta chain). The library came from three nested PCR rounds adapted from ARM-PCR protocols. TCRdb reprocessed the multiplex PCR reads via MiXCR and lists one record per CDR3 protein. The table has fewer than 85,000 distinct CDR3 sequences, 60% to 80% seen once. This entry is derived from a study of tumor and adjacent non-tumor tissue in lung cancer. This sample's RNA came from whole unsorted tissue. Trimming took 2 bases from V and 7 from J; bases not matched to a gene: 9. The CDR3 runs to 15 residues. Germline CDR1 SGHRS, CDR2 YFSETQ. J is TRBJ1-5 and V is TRBV5-1; 7 bases align to TRBD1. What was sequenced was lung tumor tissue. This sequence originates from a woman aged 50 to 65 with non-small cell lung cancer. The CDR3 bases are TGCGCCAGCAGCTTCGATGGACAGGAAATGCAGCCCCAGCATTTT. Translation: CASSFDGQEMQPQHF.